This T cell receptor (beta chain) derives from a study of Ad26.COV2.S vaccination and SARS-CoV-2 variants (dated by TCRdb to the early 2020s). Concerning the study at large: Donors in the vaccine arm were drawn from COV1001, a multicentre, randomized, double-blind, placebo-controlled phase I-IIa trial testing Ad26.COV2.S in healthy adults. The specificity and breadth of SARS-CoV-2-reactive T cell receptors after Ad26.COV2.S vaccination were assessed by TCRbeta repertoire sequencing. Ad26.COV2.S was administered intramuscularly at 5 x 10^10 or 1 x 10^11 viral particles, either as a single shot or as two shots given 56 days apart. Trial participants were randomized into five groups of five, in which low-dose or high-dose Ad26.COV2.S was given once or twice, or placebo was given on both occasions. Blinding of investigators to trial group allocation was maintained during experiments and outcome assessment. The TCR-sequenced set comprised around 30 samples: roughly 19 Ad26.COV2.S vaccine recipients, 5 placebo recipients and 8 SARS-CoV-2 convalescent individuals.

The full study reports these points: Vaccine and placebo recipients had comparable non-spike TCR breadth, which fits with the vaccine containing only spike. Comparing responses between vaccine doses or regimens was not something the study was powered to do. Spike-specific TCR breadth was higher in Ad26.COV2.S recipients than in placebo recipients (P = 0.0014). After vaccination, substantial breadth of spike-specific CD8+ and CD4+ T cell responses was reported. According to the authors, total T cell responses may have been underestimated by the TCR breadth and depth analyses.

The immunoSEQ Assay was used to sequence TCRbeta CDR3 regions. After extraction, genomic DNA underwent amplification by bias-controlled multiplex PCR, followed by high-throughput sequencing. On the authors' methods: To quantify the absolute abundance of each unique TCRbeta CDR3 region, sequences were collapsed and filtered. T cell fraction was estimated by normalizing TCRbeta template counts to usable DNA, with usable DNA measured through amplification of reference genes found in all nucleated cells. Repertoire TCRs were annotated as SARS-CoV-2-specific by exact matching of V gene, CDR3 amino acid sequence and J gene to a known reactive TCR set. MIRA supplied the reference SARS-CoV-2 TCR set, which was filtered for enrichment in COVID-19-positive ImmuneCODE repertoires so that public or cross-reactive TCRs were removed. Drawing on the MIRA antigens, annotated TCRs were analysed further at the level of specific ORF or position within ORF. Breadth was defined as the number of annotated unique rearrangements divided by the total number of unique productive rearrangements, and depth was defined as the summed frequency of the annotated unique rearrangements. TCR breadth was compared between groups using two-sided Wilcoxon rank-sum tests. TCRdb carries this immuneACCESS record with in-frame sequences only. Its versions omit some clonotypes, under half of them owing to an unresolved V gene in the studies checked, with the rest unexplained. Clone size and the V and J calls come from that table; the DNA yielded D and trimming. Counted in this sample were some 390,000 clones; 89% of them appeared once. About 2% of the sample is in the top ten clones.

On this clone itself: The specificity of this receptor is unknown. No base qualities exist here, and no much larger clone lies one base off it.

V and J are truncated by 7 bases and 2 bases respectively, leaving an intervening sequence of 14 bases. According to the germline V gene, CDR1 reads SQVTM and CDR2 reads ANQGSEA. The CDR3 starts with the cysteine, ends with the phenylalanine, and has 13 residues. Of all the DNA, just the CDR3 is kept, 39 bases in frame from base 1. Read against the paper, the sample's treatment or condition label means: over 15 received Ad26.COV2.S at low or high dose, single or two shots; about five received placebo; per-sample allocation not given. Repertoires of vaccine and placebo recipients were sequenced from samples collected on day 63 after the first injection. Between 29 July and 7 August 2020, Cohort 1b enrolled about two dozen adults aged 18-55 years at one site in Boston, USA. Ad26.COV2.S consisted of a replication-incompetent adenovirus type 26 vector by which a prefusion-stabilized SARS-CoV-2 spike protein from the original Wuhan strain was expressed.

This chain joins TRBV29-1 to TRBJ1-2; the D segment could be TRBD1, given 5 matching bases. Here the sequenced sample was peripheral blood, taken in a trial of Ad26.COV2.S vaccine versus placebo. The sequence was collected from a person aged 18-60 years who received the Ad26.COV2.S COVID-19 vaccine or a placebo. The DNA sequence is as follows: TGCAGCGCCGCTGCCGGGACCAACTATGGCTACACCTTC. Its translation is CSAAAGTNYGYTF.